Listed here are 23 T cell receptor beta chains from one sample, sequenced in a study of shared clonotypes between healthy human individuals. Measured with immunoSEQ multiplex PCR; TCRdb has only the in-frame clones, and not every one. This table has 950,000 to 1,200,000 clones, 70% to 80% appearing once. The sequencing input was memory CD4+ T cells from PBMCs. Indicated subset: CD45RA-negative fraction. These receptors all stem from a man between 18 and 29 years old in good health. Some clones in this sample may be carry-over from other donors' samples.

This clone was found a few times. This chain connects TRBV7-8 to TRBJ1-1, with unresolved D. This CDR3 is 13 amino acids long. Germline-derived CDR1 and CDR2 are SGHVS and FQNEAQ. V dropped 5 bases and J dropped 4 bases, with 11 bases sitting between them. CDR3 residues: CASSTRVGTEAFF. As DNA, the CDR3 is TGTGCCAGCAGCACAAGGGTGGGCACTGAAGCTTTCTTT. Complete variable domain (other parts from reference TRBV7-8 and TRBJ1-1): GAGVSQSPRYKVAKRGQDVALRCDPISGHVSLFWYQQALGQGPEFLTYFQNEAQLDKSGLPSDRFFAERPEGSVSTLKIQRTQQEDSAVYLCASSTRVGTEAFFGQGTRLTVV.

This clone was seen a handful of times. CDR3 nucleotide sequence: TGTGCCAGCGCGTCGGGGACTAGCGGGGATATGGTCCAGTACTTC. This gives the protein CASASGTSGDMVQYF. The genes are TRBV7-9 and TRBJ2-5; 13 bases are a match to TRBD2. Trimming removed 8 bases from V and 10 bases from J; junction bases left unmatched: 13. CDR3 length: 15 residues. The germline CDR1 and CDR2 sequences are SEHNR and FQNEAQ (reference sequence).

This clone came up a few times. The rearrangement joins TRBV4-2 to TRBJ2-1; 9 bases line up with TRBD1. With 6 bases clipped from V and 6 bases from J, the junction kept 9 bases outside the gene matches. The germline V gene has CDR1 LGHNA and CDR2 YNFKEQ. The CDR3 runs 15 residues. Here the CDR3 DNA reads TGTGCCAGCAGTAGATACAGGGGGCAAGGCAATGAGCAGTTCTTC. This encodes CASSRYRGQGNEQFF.

The chain links TRBV7-2 to TRBJ1-3, with 10 bases lining up with TRBD1. After removal of 4 bases from V and 8 bases from J, the junction contained 5 bases not matched to a gene. Germline V lookup: CDR1 SGHTA, CDR2 FQGNSA. This CDR3 contains 14 residues. CDR3 sequence reads: CASSSAGTGDTIYF. The CDR3 DNA reads as TGTGCCAGCAGCTCGGCGGGGACAGGGGACACCATATATTTT.

This sequence joins TRBV4-1 and TRBJ2-1; tentatively, D is TRBD2 (5 bases). Germline assignment: CDR1 MGHRA and CDR2 YSYEKL. Trimming stripped 3 bases from V and 6 bases from J, with 15 bases between. The CDR3 contains 15 residues. The CDR3 coding sequence is TGCGCCAGCAGCCAGACGGGAAAGGGCCTCAATGAGCAGTTCTTC. Translated, it gives CASSQTGKGLNEQFF.

The CDR3 here is CSVQGQGVGYEQYF. Written as DNA, the CDR3 is TGCAGCGTTCAAGGACAAGGGGTGGGGTACGAGCAGTACTTC. This chain links TRBV29-1 with TRBJ2-7; tentatively, D is TRBD1 (5 bases). CDR3 length equals 14 residues. The V gene's germline CDR1 is SQVTM and CDR2 ANQGSEA. V lost 5 bases to trimming and J lost 4 bases, with 18 bases between them.

This clone was picked up a small number of times. For the CDR3, the DNA is TGTGCCAGCAGCTCTAGCGACTCCTACGAGCAGTACTTC. As protein: CASSSSDSYEQYF. The chain carries TRBV5-5 and TRBJ2-7; tentative D call: TRBD2 (6 bases). V dropped 3 bases and J dropped 0 bases, with 7 bases sitting between them. CDR3 length: 13 residues. Germline CDR1 is SGHKS and CDR2 is YYEKEE (reference sequence). The variable domain in full, completed from reference TRBV5-5 and TRBJ2-7, reads DAGVTQSPTHLIKTRGQQVTLRCSPISGHKSVSWYQQVLGQGPQFIFQYYEKEERGRGNFPDRFSARQFPNYSSELNVNALLLGDSALYLCASSSSDSYEQYFGPGTRLTVT.

The CDR3 coding sequence is TGTGCCAGCAGCGGACAGATTAACAATGAGCAGTTCTTC. It translates to CASSGQINNEQFF. The chain uses TRBV6-1 and TRBJ2-1; perhaps TRBD1 as D (6 bases). Germline V CDR1 and CDR2: MNHNS, SASEGT. The CDR3 contains 13 residues. V was trimmed by 6 bases and J by 5 bases, leaving 11 bases between them.

This clone was seen repeatedly, ten times or more. V gene TRBV7-2 combines with J gene TRBJ2-7; D is unclear. This CDR3 is built from 15 residues. V shed 1 base and J shed 4 bases, with 14 bases lying between them. The germline gives CDR1 SGHTA, CDR2 FQGNSA. The CDR3 DNA is TGTGCCAGCAGCTTAGACAGAGGAACAGCGTACGAGCAGTACTTC. The encoded protein is CASSLDRGTAYEQYF.

This chain links TRBV11-2 with TRBJ2-7; TRBD2 matches at 7 bases. From germline, CDR1 is SGHAT and CDR2 FQNNGV. The CDR3 totals 15 residues. V lost 4 bases and J lost 0; bases outside the gene matches: 6. CDR3: CASSSLGGSSYEQYF. Written as DNA, the CDR3 is TGTGCCAGCAGCTCCCTAGGCGGGAGCTCCTACGAGCAGTACTTC. Based on the CDR3 plus reference TRBV11-2 and TRBJ2-7, the full variable domain is EAGVAQSPRYKIIEKRQSVAFWCNPISGHATLYWYQQILGQGPKLLIQFQNNGVVDDSQLPKDRFSAERLKGVDSTLKIQPAKLEDSAVYLCASSSLGGSSYEQYFGPGTRLTVT.

V is TRBV11-1 and J is TRBJ2-7; D gene unclear. CDR1 is SGHAT and CDR2 is FQDESV in the germline V gene (reference sequence). V was shortened by 2 bases and J by 0 bases, with 8 bases between the two germline ends. The CDR3 is 14 amino acids. CDR3 sequence reads: CASSLSRSSYEQYF. The CDR3 DNA is TGTGCCAGCAGCTTAAGTCGAAGCTCCTACGAGCAGTACTTC.

This chain joins TRBV28 and TRBJ2-5; 7 nucleotides line up with TRBD2. The germline CDR1 and CDR2 sequences are MDHEN and SYDVKM. With 6 bases clipped from V and 5 bases from J, the junction kept 3 bases outside the gene matches. The CDR3 length is 12 residues. The CDR3 reads CASRGGPETQYF. CDR3 coding DNA: TGTGCCAGCAGGGGAGGGCCTGAGACCCAGTACTTC.

On this clone: An end of the junction differs from the germline gene, which may be a read error. This rearrangement joins TRBV15 to TRBJ2-3; D might be TRBD1 (5 bases). The CDR3 extends over 18 amino acids. Germline CDR1 reads LNHNV; CDR2 reads YYDKDF (reference sequence). The CDR3 region has the DNA TGTGCCACCGGCAGAGATCAGGGCCCGACAACCAGCACAGATACGCAGTATTTT. It codes for CATGRDQGPTTSTDTQYF.

This rearrangement joins TRBV5-6 to TRBJ2-3; 9 nucleotides match TRBD2. Germline values: CDR1 SGHDT, CDR2 YYEEEE. This CDR3 is built from 16 residues. V dropped 5 bases and J dropped 6; count of bases not matched to a gene: 13. In nucleotides, the CDR3 is TGTGCCAGCAGTTCCCTTAGCGGGAGAGGGGCGGATACGCAGTATTTT. This encodes CASSSLSGRGADTQYF.

There are a few counts of this clone. The rearrangement links TRBV5-8 to TRBJ1-2, with D possibly being TRBD1 (6 bases). The ends were cut back, 4 bases at V and 4 bases at J, with 26 bases in the middle. The germline CDR1 and CDR2 sequences are SGHTS and YDEGEE. The CDR3 length is 18 residues. Here the CDR3 reads CASSLQSRTFTGTYGYTF. DNA for the CDR3: TGTGCCAGCAGCCTTCAATCCCGAACCTTTACAGGGACCTATGGCTACACCTTC.

The chain has TRBV29-1 and TRBJ1-1; the D gene is possibly TRBD1 (5 bases). This CDR3 has 13 amino acids. Trimming cost V 4 bases and J 5 bases, with 14 bases left between them. The V gene's germline CDR1 is SQVTM and CDR2 ANQGSEA. The CDR3 region has the DNA TGCAGCGTTGCCGTCTTGGGGGGAACTGAAGCTTTCTTT. It encodes CSVAVLGGTEAFF.

This clone appeared many times. The genes are TRBV30 and TRBJ2-7; 10 positions match TRBD1. Germline CDR1 reads GTSNPN; CDR2 reads SVGIG (reference sequence). This CDR3 has 13 residues. With V trimmed by 7 bases and J by 0 bases, 3 bases remained unmatched. The CDR3 nucleotides read TGTGCCTACCGGGACAGGGGCTCCTACGAGCAGTACTTC. It yields the protein CAYRDRGSYEQYF.

The chain combines TRBV5-8 with TRBJ2-6; no clear D. V lost 0 bases and J lost 0, with 4 bases in between. This CDR3 has 15 residues. Germline loops: CDR1 SGHTS, CDR2 YDEGEE. This CDR3 reads CASSLGASGANVLTF. Here the CDR3 DNA reads TGTGCCAGCAGCTTGGGGGCCTCTGGGGCCAACGTCCTGACTTTC.

The genes are TRBV29-1 and TRBJ2-7, with 7 nucleotides matching TRBD1. In germline, CDR1 is SQVTM, CDR2 ANQGSEA. This CDR3 spans 14 amino acids. The ends lost 6 bases at V and 0 bases at J; junction bases unmatched: 8. The CDR3: CSVVGQSSSYEQYF. The CDR3, as DNA: TGCAGCGTAGTGGGACAGTCGAGCTCCTACGAGCAGTACTTC.

The rearrangement links TRBV28 to TRBJ1-2; D gene ambiguous. V lost 11 bases and J 2 bases, leaving 9 bases between the germline ends. Germline values: CDR1 MDHEN, CDR2 SYDVKM. The CDR3 spans 11 residues. The CDR3 DNA reads TGTGCCGTTCCACAGAACTATGGCTACACCTTC. It specifies CAVPQNYGYTF.

The rearrangement uses TRBV5-1 and TRBJ2-1, with 10 nucleotides matching TRBD2. The CDR3 is 19 residues long. Germline loops: CDR1 SGHRS, CDR2 YFSETQ. With V trimmed by 4 bases and J by 0 bases, 13 bases remained unmatched. Here the CDR3 reads CASSPRGSGRASSYNEQFF. CDR3 coding DNA: TGCGCCAGCAGCCCCCGAGGGAGCGGGAGGGCCTCCTCCTACAATGAGCAGTTCTTC.

This clone was seen only once. The rearrangement joins TRBV7-8 to TRBJ2-1; tentatively, D is TRBD2 (5 bases). CDR1 is SGHVS, CDR2 FQNEAQ, per germline. There are 13 residues in the CDR3. Trimming pared 5 bases from V and 3 bases from J, leaving 8 bases between. The CDR3 is CASSHRDYNEQFF. For the CDR3, the DNA is TGTGCCAGCAGCCACCGGGACTACAATGAGCAGTTCTTC. The full variable domain, in which reference TRBV7-8 and TRBJ2-1 provide the parts outside the CDR3, is GAGVSQSPRYKVAKRGQDVALRCDPISGHVSLFWYQQALGQGPEFLTYFQNEAQLDKSGLPSDRFFAERPEGSVSTLKIQRTQQEDSAVYLCASSHRDYNEQFFGPGTRLTVL.

This chain links TRBV5-1 with TRBJ2-5; D is possibly TRBD1 (5 bases). V lost 6 bases and J 4 bases, leaving 13 bases between the germline ends. Germline V gene lookup returns CDR1 SGHRS and CDR2 YFSETQ. The CDR3 has 13 amino acids. The CDR3 DNA reads as TGCGCCAGCACGGAAGGGCAGGGAGAGACCCAGTACTTC. Translating gives CASTEGQGETQYF.